The rows below give T cell receptor beta chains drawn from one sample of a study of cytomegalovirus exposure and HLA in healthy donors. The method was immunoSEQ multiplex PCR; TCRdb's version includes in-frame clones alone and lacks a portion of them. The profile covers around 97,000 clones, with around 10% appearing a single time and 5.1% taken by the ten largest. Sequencing was performed on PBMCs. These receptors were taken from a man aged 50-60 years in good health and CMV-seropositive. The CDR3 runs from the conserved cysteine through the conserved F or W. D genes are given only for firm matches.

>TRBD1|TRBJ1-1|TRBV5-3|15
CARSLTPQGGLGAFF
>-|TRBJ2-7|TRBV19|15
CASSMGQSFTYKQYF
>-|TRBJ1-2|TRBV18|14
CASSQGQLTYGYTF
>-|TRBJ2-7|TRBV7-2|13
CASSRDFNYEQYF
>-|TRBJ2-7|TRBV4-3|15
CASSQGLEGVYEQYF
>-|TRBJ2-5|TRBV25-1|10
CASSVPSVYF
>TRBD1|TRBJ2-7|TRBV7-2|15
CASSLGSGGAYEQYF
>TRBD2|TRBJ2-7|TRBV15|16
CATSRDGTSGSNEQYF
>-|TRBJ1-2|TRBV6-5|11
CASSYGGGYTF
>TRBD1|TRBJ1-2|TRBV7-9|15
CASSYRGTGIYGYTF
>-|TRBJ2-5|TRBV25-1|15
CASSEYEGLEETQYF
>-|TRBJ1-1|TRBV6-1|13
CASSGSGNTEAFF
>-|TRBJ1-2|TRBV7-9|14
CASSLVSGNYGYTF
>-|TRBJ2-1|TRBV29-1|13
CSCRREPSNEQFF
>TRBD1|TRBJ1-2|TRBV29-1|15
CSVVWGTGATKGYTF
>-|TRBJ2-7|TRBV9|19
CASSSLSFRSGPFNYEQYF
>TRBD1|TRBJ2-2|TRBV2|15
CASRTGTGVTGELFF
>-|TRBJ1-5|TRBV4-3|17
CASSQRRGAESNQPQHF
>-|TRBJ2-7|TRBV6-5|15
CASSYRVGGSYEQYF
>TRBD2|TRBJ2-7|TRBV5-6|16
CASSLAGAGGSYAQYF
>TRBD2|TRBJ2-1|TRBV9|16
CASSLTGTSVEGEQFF
>TRBD1|TRBJ2-2|TRBV7-9|15
CASKRDRLATGELFF
>-|TRBJ1-5|TRBV6-6|15
CASSPAGNSNQPQHF
>-|TRBJ2-1|TRBV5-4|12
CASSFPAGQRIF
>-|TRBJ2-5|TRBV7-2|14
CASSFRQIQETQYF
>TRBD1|TRBJ2-1|TRBV5-1|16
CASSLVTGEAYNEQFF
>-|TRBJ2-1|TRBV19|11
CASRDWHEQFF
>-|TRBJ1-1|TRBV11-1|14
CASSFRTANTEAFF
>TRBD2|TRBJ2-1|TRBV2|15
CASRRLAGVIDEQFF
>-|TRBJ2-2|TRBV30|15
CAWKIAQGLSGELFF
>TRBD2|TRBJ2-1|TRBV7-3|19
CASSLYGTSGFSSYNEQFF
>-|TRBJ2-3|TRBV5-1|17
CASSSIRGAGNTDTQYF
>-|TRBJ2-7|TRBV5-1|15
CASSLGGRQPYEQYF
>-|TRBJ1-4|TRBV4-1|15
CASSQLAGANEKLFF
>-|TRBJ1-1|TRBV9|15
CASSALQGSGTEAFF
>TRBD1|-|TRBV7-6|13
CASSLGTAYEQYF
>-|TRBJ2-5|TRBV19|14
CASNYGGRQETQYF
>-|TRBJ1-1|TRBV19|14
CASSIIDSGAEAFF
>TRBD1|TRBJ2-7|TRBV7-8|15
CASSLGGQASYEQYF
>TRBD2|TRBJ2-1|TRBV18|19
CASSLLGTAGTSGHNEQFF
>TRBD1|TRBJ1-1|TRBV28|17
CASSATAGGAANTEAFF
>TRBD1|TRBJ2-1|TRBV28|16
CASSSRGTVSYNEQFF
>-|TRBJ2-7|TRBV28|15
CASSFGLGSSYEQYF
>TRBD1|TRBJ1-2|TRBV29-1|13
CSVGQGANYGYTF
>TRBD1|TRBJ2-7|TRBV27|14
CASARPGQRYEQYF
>-|TRBJ2-3|TRBV11-2|15
CASTPPHSYTDTQYF
>TRBD2|TRBJ2-3|TRBV6-1|14
CAVLAGNLADTQYF
>-|TRBJ2-4|TRBV11-2|13
CASSYRIKNIQYF
>-|TRBJ1-1|TRBV2|14
CASSESGVNTEAFF
>TRBD2|TRBJ2-1|TRBV19|13
CASSGREVNEQFF